This T cell receptor (beta chain) derives from a study of blood T cell repertoires in COVID-19. Enrolled during active infection, Seattle patients were then followed longitudinally. Generated by immunoSEQ multiplex PCR, the TCRdb table keeps only in-frame clones and is missing some. The repertoire holds roughly 250,000 clones, with around 90% as singletons. The sample comprised peripheral blood. The sequence came from a person between 18 and 30 years old with COVID-19, enrolled during active disease.

The CDR3 DNA follows: TGTGCCAGCGCCCCGCGGGGGTCCTTTGGCTACACCTTC. This encodes CASAPRGSFGYTF. This chain uses TRBV6-5 with TRBJ1-2; perhaps TRBD1 as D (5 bases). Trimming took 8 bases from V and 7 from J, leaving 17 bases between them. Per the germline V gene, CDR1 is MNHEY and CDR2 is SVGAGI. The CDR3 totals 13 residues.